The rows below give T cell receptor beta chains drawn from one sample of a study of Ad26.COV2.S vaccination and SARS-CoV-2 variants. Repertoires were generated with immunoSEQ multiplex PCR, while TCRdb's copy carries only in-frame clones and drops some. Found here are roughly 300,000 clones, around 89% of them singletons; the top ten hold approximately 5%. The sample was peripheral blood, taken in a trial of Ad26.COV2.S vaccine versus placebo. Receptors originate from a person between 18 and 65 years old who received the Ad26.COV2.S COVID-19 vaccine or a placebo. CDR3s include the opening cysteine and the closing phenylalanine or tryptophan. D genes are given only for firm matches. The listing skips clone size in some rows; elsewhere it reads once, few, many or a size class.

D: TRBD2; size: .; J: TRBJ2-5; V: TRBV28; DNA: TGTGCCAGCAGTTTTCCGGGTGCGGGAGAGGCTGCGGACTTC; CDR3: CASSFPGAGEAADF
D: .; size: .; J: TRBJ1-5; V: TRBV7-2; DNA: TGTGCCAGCAGCCCTGGGACGGACTATAGCAATCAGCCCCAGCATTTT; CDR3: CASSPGTDYSNQPQHF
D: .; size: .; J: TRBJ2-5; V: TRBV4-1; DNA: TGCGCCAGCAGCCAAGCCCCCGCTGGGTATTTGGACCAAGAGACCCAGTACTTC; CDR3: CASSQAPAGYLDQETQYF
D: .; size: few; J: TRBJ1-1; V: TRBV28; DNA: TGTGCCAGCAGTTTATTTTGGGAGGGAAGCGGGATCACTGAAGCTTTCTTT; CDR3: CASSLFWEGSGITEAFF
D: .; size: .; J: TRBJ2-1; V: TRBV7-9; DNA: TGTGCCAGCAGTTCCATTACACAGGGTATTAGTGAGCAGTTCTTC; CDR3: CASSSITQGISEQFF
D: .; size: .; J: TRBJ2-5; V: TRBV6-4; DNA: TGTGCCAGCAGTGTCAGGGGCGGTGAGACCCAGTACTTC; CDR3: CASSVRGGETQYF
D: .; size: once; J: TRBJ1-1; V: TRBV13; DNA: TGTGCCAGCAGCTTGGCTCGGGAGGGCACTGAAGCTTTCTTT; CDR3: CASSLAREGTEAFF
D: .; size: few; J: TRBJ1-2; V: TRBV4-1; DNA: TGCGCCAGCAGCCAAGATCTGGGACCAAGAAGGGGCTACACCTTC; CDR3: CASSQDLGPRRGYTF
D: .; size: .; J: TRBJ2-5; V: TRBV30; DNA: TGTGCCTGGAGTGTCTCCGGAGTCCAAGAGACCCAGTACTTC; CDR3: CAWSVSGVQETQYF
D: .; size: .; J: TRBJ2-1; V: TRBV6-1; DNA: TGTGCCAGCAGTGAAGCGCGACTAGAGGGCGCCTACAATGAGCAGTTCTTC; CDR3: CASSEARLEGAYNEQFF
D: TRBD2; size: .; J: TRBJ2-1; V: TRBV11-2; DNA: TGTGCCAGCAGCCCTACTAGCGGGGGGCCCTACAATGAGCAGTTCTTC; CDR3: CASSPTSGGPYNEQFF
D: .; size: .; J: TRBJ1-5; V: TRBV2; DNA: TGTGCCAGCAGTTGGGACTATAGCAATCAGCCCCAGCATTTT; CDR3: CASSWDYSNQPQHF
D: .; size: .; J: TRBJ1-2; V: TRBV7-9; DNA: TGTGCCAGCTCCGGGGGCCCTCCCCTTGGCTACACCTTC; CDR3: CASSGGPPLGYTF
D: .; size: .; J: TRBJ1-6; V: TRBV7-2; DNA: TGTGCCAGCAGCTTAGCTCCCCATTCACCCCTCCACTTT; CDR3: CASSLAPHSPLHF
D: TRBD2; size: .; J: TRBJ2-2; V: TRBV5-1; DNA: TGCGCCAGCAGCTTGGGGACTAGCGGTGAGAACACCGGGGAGCTGTTTTTT; CDR3: CASSLGTSGENTGELFF
D: TRBD1; size: .; J: TRBJ2-1; V: TRBV11-2; DNA: TGTGCCAGCAGCTCCTTTCCGACAGGGTCCTACAATGAGCAGTTCTTC; CDR3: CASSSFPTGSYNEQFF
D: .; size: .; J: TRBJ2-1; V: TRBV10-1; DNA: TGCGCCAGCAGTGAGTCTGGGACGGACCTCTACAATGAGCAGTTCTTC; CDR3: CASSESGTDLYNEQFF
D: .; size: .; J: TRBJ2-3; V: TRBV9; DNA: TGTGCCAGCAGCGTAGGATGGAGCGGTACAGATACGCAGTATTTT; CDR3: CASSVGWSGTDTQYF
D: .; size: .; J: TRBJ1-5; V: TRBV27; DNA: TGTGCCAGCAGTTTAAGGGCAGATAGCAATCAGCCCCAGCATTTT; CDR3: CASSLRADSNQPQHF
D: .; size: .; J: TRBJ1-6; V: TRBV19; DNA: TGTGCCAGTAGCATCGGCCTCGCTTCACCCCTCCACTTT; CDR3: CASSIGLASPLHF
D: TRBD1; size: .; J: TRBJ1-1; V: TRBV18; DNA: TGTGCCAGCTCATTGGACAGGGGCCTTGAAGCTTTCTTT; CDR3: CASSLDRGLEAFF
D: TRBD2; size: .; J: TRBJ2-3; V: TRBV2; DNA: TGTGCCAGCAGTGAAGAGCGGGGGTACACAGATACGCAGTATTTT; CDR3: CASSEERGYTDTQYF
D: TRBD2; size: .; J: TRBJ2-4; V: TRBV5-5; DNA: TGTGCCAGCAGCACCAGGGAGGGAGGCAAAAACATTCAGTACTTC; CDR3: CASSTREGGKNIQYF
D: .; size: .; J: TRBJ1-3; V: TRBV7-9; DNA: TGTGCCAGCAGCTTAGTCTCTGGAAACACCATATATTTT; CDR3: CASSLVSGNTIYF
D: TRBD2; size: .; J: TRBJ2-3; V: TRBV28; DNA: TGTGCCAGCAGTAGTCCCTTCGGACTAGCCAACACAGATACGCAGTATTTT; CDR3: CASSSPFGLANTDTQYF
D: .; size: .; J: TRBJ1-2; V: TRBV6-6; DNA: TGTGCCAGCAGTTATCAGGGTGGCTACACCTTC; CDR3: CASSYQGGYTF
D: TRBD1; size: .; J: TRBJ2-2; V: TRBV24-1; DNA: TGTGCCACCAGTGATTCTACAGGGGCTCGAGAGCTGTTTTTT; CDR3: CATSDSTGARELFF
D: .; size: .; J: TRBJ2-7; V: TRBV23-1; DNA: TGCGCCAGCAGTCAGCAGGGATACTACGAGCAGTACTTC; CDR3: CASSQQGYYEQYF
D: TRBD1; size: .; J: TRBJ2-1; V: TRBV20-1; DNA: TGCAGTGCAATCAAGGGGGCTGAGCAGTTCTTC; CDR3: CSAIKGAEQFF
D: .; size: .; J: TRBJ1-1; V: TRBV5-5; DNA: TGTGCCAGCAGCCTACAGGTGACTGAAGCTTTCTTT; CDR3: CASSLQVTEAFF
D: TRBD2; size: .; J: TRBJ2-1; V: TRBV27; DNA: TGTGCCAGCAGTTCCAACGGGAGGCCTTACAATGAGCAGTTCTTC; CDR3: CASSSNGRPYNEQFF
D: TRBD1; size: .; J: TRBJ1-1; V: TRBV3-1/TRBV3-2; DNA: TGTGCCAGCAGCCATTGGGACAGGGGGGGAGCTTTCTTT; CDR3: CASSHWDRGGAFF
D: .; size: .; J: TRBJ2-6; V: TRBV6-5; DNA: TGTGCCAGCAGCCAGGGTGGCGGGGCCAACGTCCTGACTTTC; CDR3: CASSQGGGANVLTF
D: .; size: .; J: TRBJ1-6; V: TRBV15; DNA: TGTGCCACCAGAACTCGGACGGTGAATTCACCCCTCCACTTT; CDR3: CATRTRTVNSPLHF
D: .; size: .; J: TRBJ1-4; V: TRBV19; DNA: TGTGCCAGTAGGAGGCTGGACGGTGAAAAACTGTTTTTT; CDR3: CASRRLDGEKLFF
D: .; size: few; J: TRBJ2-7; V: TRBV28; DNA: TGTGCCAGCAACTCAGGGGCTCCCAGTCCTACTTACTACGAGCAGTACTTC; CDR3: CASNSGAPSPTYYEQYF
D: TRBD1; size: .; J: TRBJ1-1; V: TRBV6-5; DNA: TGTGCCAGCAGTTTCACCCCGGGACAGGGCGTTCGGGGAGCTTTCTTT; CDR3: CASSFTPGQGVRGAFF